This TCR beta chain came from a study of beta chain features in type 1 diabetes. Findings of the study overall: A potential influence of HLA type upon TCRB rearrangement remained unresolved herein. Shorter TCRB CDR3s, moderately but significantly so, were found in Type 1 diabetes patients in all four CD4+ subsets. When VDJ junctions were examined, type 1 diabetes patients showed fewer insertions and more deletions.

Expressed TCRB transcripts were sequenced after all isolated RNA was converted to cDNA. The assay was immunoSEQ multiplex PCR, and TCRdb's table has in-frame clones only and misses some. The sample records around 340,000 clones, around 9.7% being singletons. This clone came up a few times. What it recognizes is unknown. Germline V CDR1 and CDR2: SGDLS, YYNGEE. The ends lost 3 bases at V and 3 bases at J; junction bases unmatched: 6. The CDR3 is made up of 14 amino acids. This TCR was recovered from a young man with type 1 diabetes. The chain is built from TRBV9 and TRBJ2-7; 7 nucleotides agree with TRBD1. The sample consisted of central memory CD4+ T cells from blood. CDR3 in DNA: TGTGCCAGCAGCGAGGGGGCCGACAACTACGAGCAGTACTTC. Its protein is CASSEGADNYEQYF.